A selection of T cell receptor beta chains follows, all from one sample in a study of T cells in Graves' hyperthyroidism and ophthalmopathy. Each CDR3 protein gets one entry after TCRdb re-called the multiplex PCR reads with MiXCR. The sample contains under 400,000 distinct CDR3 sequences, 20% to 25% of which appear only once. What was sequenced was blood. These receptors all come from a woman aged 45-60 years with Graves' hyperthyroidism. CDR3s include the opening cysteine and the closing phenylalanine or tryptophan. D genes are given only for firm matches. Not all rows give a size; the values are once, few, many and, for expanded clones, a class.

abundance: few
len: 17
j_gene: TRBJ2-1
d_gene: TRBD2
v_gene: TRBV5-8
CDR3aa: CASSLNMASGGYNEQFF
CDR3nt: TGTGCCAGCAGCTTGAACATGGCCTCGGGAGGCTACAATGAGCAGTTCTTC

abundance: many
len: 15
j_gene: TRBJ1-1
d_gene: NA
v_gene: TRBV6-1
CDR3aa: CASSLAGRQNTEAFF
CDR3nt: TGTGCCAGCAGCCTGGCCGGTCGACAGAACACTGAAGCTTTCTTT

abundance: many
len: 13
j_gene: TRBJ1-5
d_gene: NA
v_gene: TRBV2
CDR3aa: CASRGDRGKPQHF
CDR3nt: TGTGCCAGCCGAGGTGACCGGGGGAAGCCCCAGCATTTT

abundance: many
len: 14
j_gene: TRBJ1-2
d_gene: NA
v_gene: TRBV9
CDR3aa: CASSVQSGGFGYTF
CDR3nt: TGTGCCAGCAGCGTACAAAGCGGGGGGTTTGGCTACACCTTC

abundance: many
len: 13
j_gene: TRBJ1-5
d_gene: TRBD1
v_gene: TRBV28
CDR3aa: CASLDRVVQPQHF
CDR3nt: TGTGCCAGCTTAGACAGGGTTGTTCAGCCCCAGCATTTT

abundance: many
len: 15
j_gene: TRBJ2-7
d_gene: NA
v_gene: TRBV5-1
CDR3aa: CASSLEYGGVVEQYF
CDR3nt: TGCGCCAGCAGCTTGGAGTACGGCGGGGTGGTGGAGCAGTACTTC

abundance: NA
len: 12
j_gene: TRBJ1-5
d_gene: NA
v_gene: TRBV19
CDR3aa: CASSIFGQPQHF
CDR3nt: TGTGCCAGTAGTATTTTTGGACAGCCCCAGCATTTT

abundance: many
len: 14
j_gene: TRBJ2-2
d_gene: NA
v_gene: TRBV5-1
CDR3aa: CASREQGNTGELFF
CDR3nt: TGCGCCAGCAGGGAACAGGGGAACACCGGGGAGCTGTTTTTT

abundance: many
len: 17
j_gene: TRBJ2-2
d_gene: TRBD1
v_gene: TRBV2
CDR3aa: CASSGDRSTLNTGELFF
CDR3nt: TGTGCCAGCAGTGGGGACAGGTCGACCTTGAACACCGGGGAGCTGTTTTTT

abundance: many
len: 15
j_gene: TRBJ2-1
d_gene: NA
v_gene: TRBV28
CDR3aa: CASSPRQNSYNEQFF
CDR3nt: TGTGCCAGCAGCCCCCGACAGAACTCCTACAATGAGCAGTTCTTC

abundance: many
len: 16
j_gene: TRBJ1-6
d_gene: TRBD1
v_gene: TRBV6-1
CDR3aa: CASSPHLGQLNSPLHF
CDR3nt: TGTGCCAGCAGTCCACACCTGGGACAGCTTAATTCACCCCTCCACTTT

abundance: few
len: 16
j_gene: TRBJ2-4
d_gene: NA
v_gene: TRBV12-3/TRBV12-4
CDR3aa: CASSLGGAESKNIQYF
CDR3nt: TGTGCCAGCAGTTTGGGGGGGGCTGAATCCAAAAACATTCAGTACTTC

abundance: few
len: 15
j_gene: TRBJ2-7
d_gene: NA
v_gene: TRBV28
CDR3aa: CASSFAGEFSYEQYF
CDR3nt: TGTGCCAGCAGTTTCGCCGGGGAATTCTCCTACGAGCAGTACTTC

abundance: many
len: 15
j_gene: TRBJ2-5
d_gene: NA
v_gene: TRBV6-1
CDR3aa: CASSRGRGFQETQYF
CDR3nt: TGTGCCAGCAGTCGGGGGAGGGGGTTTCAAGAGACCCAGTACTTC

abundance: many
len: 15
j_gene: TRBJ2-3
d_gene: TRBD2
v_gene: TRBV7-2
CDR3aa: CASSFAGGRTDTQYF
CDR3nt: TGTGCCAGCAGCTTTGCGGGGGGCCGCACAGATACGCAGTATTTT

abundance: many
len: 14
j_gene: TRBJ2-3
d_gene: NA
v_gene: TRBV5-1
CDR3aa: CASSSGGGLDTQYF
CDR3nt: TGCGCCAGCAGCTCAGGGGGAGGGCTGGATACGCAGTATTTT

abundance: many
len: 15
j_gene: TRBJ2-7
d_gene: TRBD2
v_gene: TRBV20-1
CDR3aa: CSASESGGAHYEQYF
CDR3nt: TGCAGTGCTAGCGAATCGGGGGGGGCCCACTACGAGCAGTACTTC

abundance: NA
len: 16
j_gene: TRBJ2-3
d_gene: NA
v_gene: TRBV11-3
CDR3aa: CASSPRGFGFTDTQYF
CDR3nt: TGTGCCAGCAGCCCGAGGGGTTTTGGGTTCACAGATACGCAGTATTTT

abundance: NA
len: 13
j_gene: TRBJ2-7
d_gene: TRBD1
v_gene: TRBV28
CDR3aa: CASRSGQDYEQYF
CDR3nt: TGTGCCAGCAGAAGCGGACAGGACTACGAGCAGTACTTC

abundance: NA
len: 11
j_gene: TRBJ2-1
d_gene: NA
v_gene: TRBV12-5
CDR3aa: CASGLQNRQFF
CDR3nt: TGTGCTAGTGGTTTGCAGAACCGGCAGTTCTTC

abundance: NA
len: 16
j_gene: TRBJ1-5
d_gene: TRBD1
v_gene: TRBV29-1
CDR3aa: CSVGGGGQGSNQPQHF
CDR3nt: TGCAGCGTTGGAGGAGGTGGACAGGGAAGTAATCAGCCCCAGCATTTT

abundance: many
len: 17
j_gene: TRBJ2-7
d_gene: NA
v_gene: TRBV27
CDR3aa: CASSLGPRGGLAYEQYF
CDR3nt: TGTGCCAGCAGTTTAGGGCCCCGAGGAGGGTTAGCCTACGAGCAGTACTTC

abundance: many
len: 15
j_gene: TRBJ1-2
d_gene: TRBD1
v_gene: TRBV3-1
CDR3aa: CASSQGTGASGGYTF
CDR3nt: TGTGCCAGCAGCCAAGGGACAGGGGCATCTGGCGGCTACACCTTC

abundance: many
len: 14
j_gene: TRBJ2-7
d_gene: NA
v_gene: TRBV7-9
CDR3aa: CASSLTTGAHEQYF
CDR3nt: TGTGCCAGCAGCTTAACGACAGGAGCCCACGAGCAGTACTTC

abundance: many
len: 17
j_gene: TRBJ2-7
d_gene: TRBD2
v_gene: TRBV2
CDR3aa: CASRGSRTSGPLYEQYF
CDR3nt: TGTGCCAGCAGAGGATCCCGGACTAGCGGACCCCTTTACGAGCAGTACTTC

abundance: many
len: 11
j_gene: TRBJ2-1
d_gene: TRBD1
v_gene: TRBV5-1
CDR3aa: CASSSDREQFF
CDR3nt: TGCGCCAGCAGCTCGGACAGGGAGCAGTTCTTC

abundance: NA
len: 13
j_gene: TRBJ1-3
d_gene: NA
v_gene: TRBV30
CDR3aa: CAWSLRRVDTIYF
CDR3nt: TGTGCCTGGAGTCTACGGAGGGTAGACACCATATATTTT

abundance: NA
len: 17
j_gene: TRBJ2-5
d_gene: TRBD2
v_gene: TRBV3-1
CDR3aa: CASSQGGTSGFGETQYF
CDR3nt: TGTGCCAGCAGCCAAGGTGGGACTAGCGGGTTTGGGGAGACCCAGTACTTC

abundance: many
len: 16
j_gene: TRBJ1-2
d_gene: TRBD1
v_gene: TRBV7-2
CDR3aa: CASNLAGTGDDYGYTF
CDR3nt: TGTGCCAGCAACCTAGCCGGGACAGGTGATGACTATGGCTACACCTTC

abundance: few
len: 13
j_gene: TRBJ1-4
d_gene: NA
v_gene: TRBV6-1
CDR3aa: CASSRDTGEKLFF
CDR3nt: TGTGCCAGCAGTCGGGACACGGGGGAAAAACTGTTTTTT

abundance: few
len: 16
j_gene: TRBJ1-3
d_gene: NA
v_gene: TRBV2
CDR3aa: CASSGTGRSSGNTIYF
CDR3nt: TGTGCCAGCAGTGGAACCGGACGGTCCTCTGGAAACACCATATATTTT

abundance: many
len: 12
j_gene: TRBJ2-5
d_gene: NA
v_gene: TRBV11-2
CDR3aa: CASRSPAGSQYF
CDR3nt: TGTGCCAGCAGATCTCCGGCAGGGTCCCAGTACTTC

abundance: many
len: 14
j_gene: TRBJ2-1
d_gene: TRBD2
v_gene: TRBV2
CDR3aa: CASSGLAGYNEQFF
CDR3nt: TGTGCCAGCAGCGGACTAGCGGGGTACAATGAGCAGTTCTTC

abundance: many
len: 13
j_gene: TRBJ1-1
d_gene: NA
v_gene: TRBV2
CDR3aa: CASSEKGVIGAFF
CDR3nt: TGTGCCAGCAGTGAAAAGGGGGTAATTGGGGCTTTCTTT

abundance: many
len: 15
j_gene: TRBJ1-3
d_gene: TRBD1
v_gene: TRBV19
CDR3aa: CASSVGTGSGNTIYF
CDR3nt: TGTGCCAGTAGTGTCGGGACAGGCTCTGGAAACACCATATATTTT

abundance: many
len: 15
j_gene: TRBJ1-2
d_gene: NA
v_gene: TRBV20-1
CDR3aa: CSAPRLGQFNYGYTF
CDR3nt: TGCAGTGCTCCTCGGCTCGGGCAGTTTAACTATGGCTACACCTTC

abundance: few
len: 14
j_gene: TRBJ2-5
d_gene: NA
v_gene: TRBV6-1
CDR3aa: CASSEARYQETQYF
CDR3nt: TGTGCCAGCAGTGAAGCCAGGTACCAAGAGACCCAGTACTTC